This entry is about one TCR beta chain. This sample was included in a study of blood T cell repertoires in COVID-19. Study information: Acute-phase and convalescent COVID-19 samples originated in the United States, Italy and Spain.

The CDR3 has 14 residues. Germline V gene data show CDR1 as LNHDA and CDR2 as SQIVND (reference sequence). Between the trimmed V and J ends, which lost 3 bases and 6 bases, there was a span of 12 bases. Authors' analysis steps: Estimated nucleated cell counts came from reference gene primer amplification. Produced via immunoSEQ multiplex PCR; TCRdb's table is partial and in-frame only. D and trimming come from the DNA, and the V and J calls and clone size come from that table. The sample carries roughly 300,000 clones, around four fifths recorded once. Sequencing input: peripheral blood. The receptor comes from a woman between 50 and 59 years old with acute or convalescent COVID-19. This rearrangement joins TRBV19 to TRBJ1-5, with TRBD1 as a possible D gene (5 bases). CDR3 sequence (DNA): TGTGCCAGTAGTATGGGGGGGGAGGGTCAGCCCCAGCATTTT. It codes for CASSMGGEGQPQHF. Filled out from reference TRBV19 and TRBJ1-5, the complete variable domain reads DGGITQSPKYLFRKEGQNVTLSCEQNLNHDAMYWYRQDPGQGLRLIYYSQIVNDFQKGDIAEGYSVSREKKESFPLTVTSAQKNPTAFYLCASSMGGEGQPQHFGDGTRLSIL.